This T cell receptor (beta chain) comes out of a study of T-cell memory formation after mild COVID-19 (dated by TCRdb to the early 2020s). For context, the study as a whole: TCR sequence clusters from the two donors were found to be largely donor specific. Two young, previously healthy adult volunteers made up the cohort, one male and one female. T-cell clones expanding and contracting after mild COVID-19 in a couple of donors were tracked by longitudinal TCRalpha and TCRbeta repertoire sequencing. Study-level results and caveats: Clones that contracted from day 15 to 85 showed balanced CD4/CD8 phenotypes, whereas a second wave of clones that expanded from day 15 to 37 leaned towards CD4+. The second-wave clones that peaked on day 37 were not confirmed to be SARS-CoV-2 specific. The detection of some responding clones in pre-infection memory suggests that pre-existing cross-reactive memory T cells joined the SARS-CoV-2 response. The study included only a couple of mild cases, and larger cohorts that include severe cases with pre-infection samples were judged to be necessary. Contracting CD4+ clones were found mainly in CM and EM memory subsets, while CD8+ clones were enriched in EMRA.

Only a few counts were recorded for this clonotype. Its antigen is not yet known. No clone much larger than this one lies a single base away; base qualities are absent. PBMCs were isolated by Ficoll-Paque density gradient centrifugation. The reads were generated on an Illumina NovaSeq 6000. Using 5'RACE with constant-segment primers, TCRalpha and TCRbeta cDNA libraries were constructed, with sample barcodes and unique molecular identifiers added in the process. Trizol reagent was used to extract RNA from every sample. Libraries were amplified in two PCR steps, with a second sample barcode and Illumina TruSeq adapters added in the second step. Sequencing of the libraries was done on an Illumina NovaSeq, producing 2 x 150 bp paired-end reads. In the authors' own workflow: Demultiplexing of reads and collapsing into UMI-guided consensus sequences were performed with migec v1.2.7. Using mixcr v2.1.11, the UMI consensuses were aligned to TRA and TRB V and J templates and assembled into clonotypes. Clonotypes were classified as expanded or contracted when called significant by both edgeR and NoisET, with noise models trained on biological replicates. For edgeR calls, the cutoffs were a false discovery rate-adjusted p below 0.01 and a log2 fold-change threshold of 1. As an exploratory analysis of dynamics, max-normalized trajectories of the 1000 most abundant clonotypes were examined by PCA with hierarchical clustering. The CD4 or CD8 phenotype of responding clones was assigned using the separately sequenced CD4+ and CD8+ repertoires. The public reads were run again by TCRdb, first through fastp at Q25 and then through MiXCR, and only productive beta chains were kept. Rows with a matching CDR3 protein are joined into one entry that keeps the most common DNA and genes. TCRdb's processing, not the authors', yielded these V and J calls. The sample contains hundreds of thousands of distinct CDR3 sequences, about 20% of them found a single time. The ten largest clones represent under 8.5% of the sample.

Here V drops 3 bases and J drops 2 bases, and the junction holds 2 bases not matched to any gene. The CDR3 runs 13 residues from the cysteine to the phenylalanine. Left in the record is the CDR3 DNA by itself, 39 bases read in frame from the first base. For CDR1 and CDR2, the germline V gene (reference sequence) lists SGHKS and YYEKEE. What was sequenced was PBMCs or a T cell subset sorted from them (not recorded which). The V gene is TRBV5-5 and the J gene is TRBJ2-7; 7 nucleotides in the junction match TRBD1. This sequence originates from an adult woman who had mild COVID-19 (a few samples of this study predate the infection). The sample titles of this study are shuffled in the database, so cell type and time point are left out; the donor was told from shared clones. Read as DNA, the sequence is TGTGCCAGCAGCTGGGACAGTACCTACGAGCAGTACTTC. Its coded protein is CASSWDSTYEQYF.